The entry that follows covers one T cell receptor beta chain sequence. Its antigen remains unidentified. This may come from a read error, since a much larger clone is one base off. This sample is part of a study of T cell repertoires in cytomegalovirus infection. Study-wide background: Matching HLA type, along with CMV infection, was indicated by public TCR beta signatures. General observations from the study: Dominating the ex vivo response were TCR beta clonotypes that were CMV-specific and HLA-C-restricted. Carriage of CMV together with the relevant HLA was identifiable through cumulative public TCR beta family frequency.

V shed 9 bases and J shed 4 bases, with 19 bases lying between them. This CDR3 region has 15 residues. TCRdb itself ran the reads through MiXCR, one entry per CDR3 protein. This table holds under 600,000 distinct CDR3 sequences, approximately 15% found once. The origin of this receptor is a human donor in good health (CMV status not recorded). Some clones in this sample may be carry-over from other donors' samples. The sample comprised CD8+ T cells from PBMCs. This chain joins TRBV12-3 or TRBV12-4 and TRBJ1-5; D perhaps matches TRBD1 (5 bases). The CDR3, as DNA: TGTGCCAGGAGCGTAGGGGAGGTCAGTAATCAGCCCCAGCATTTT. It is translated as CARSVGEVSNQPQHF.